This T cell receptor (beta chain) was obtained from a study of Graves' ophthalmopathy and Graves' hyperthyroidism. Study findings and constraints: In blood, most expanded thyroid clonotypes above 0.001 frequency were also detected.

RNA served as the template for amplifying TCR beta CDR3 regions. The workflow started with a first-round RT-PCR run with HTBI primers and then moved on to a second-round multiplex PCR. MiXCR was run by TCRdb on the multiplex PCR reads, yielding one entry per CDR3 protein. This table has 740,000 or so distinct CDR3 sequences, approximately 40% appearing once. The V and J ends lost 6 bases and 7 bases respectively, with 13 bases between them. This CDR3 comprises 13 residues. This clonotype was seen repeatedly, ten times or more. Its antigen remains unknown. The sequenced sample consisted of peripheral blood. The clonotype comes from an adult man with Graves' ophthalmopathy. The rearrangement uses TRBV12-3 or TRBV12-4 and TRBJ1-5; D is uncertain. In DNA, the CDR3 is TGTGCCAGCAGCCCTTGGGTTGGGCAGCCCCAGCATTTT. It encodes CASSPWVGQPQHF.